This T cell receptor beta chain was identified during a study of blood T cell repertoires in COVID-19 (dated by TCRdb to about 2020). Concerning the study at large: Samples covering the acute and convalescent phases of COVID-19 were provided by collaborators in the United States, Italy and Spain. The prospective study material was composed of cDNA or gDNA derived from T cells, B-cell-depleted T cells, or PBMCs. Deeply sampled blood TCRbeta repertoires from subjects exposed to, actively infected with, or recovered from COVID-19 were included in the dataset. A freely available public database, intended as a resource for researchers studying the immune response to SARS-CoV-2, is where the repertoires were released. Samples came from the ongoing ImmuneRACE study (first 160 participants) plus 1,254 subjects from 6 global collaborators. Sample metadata almost always included a de-identified subject ID, COVID-19 status, age in years and sex. Where available, HLA class I and class II types were taken from metadata supplied by the sample provider and were not determined by assay-based typing.

General findings and caveats noted by the study authors: How much clinical and demographic metadata was included differed by source and by participant, and the metadata was provided uncurated.

TCRbeta CDR3 regions were amplified from genomic DNA by means of the immunoSEQ Assay, a bias-controlled multiplex PCR. Under the source paper's analysis protocol: Nucleated cell counts per sample were estimated from amplification of reference gene primers within the assay. To quantify the absolute abundance of each unique TCRbeta CDR3 rearrangement, sequence reads were collapsed and filtered. For each sample, productive Simpson clonality was calculated as the square root of Simpson's diversity index over productive rearrangements. In TCRdb, the immuneACCESS table is reduced to in-frame sequences with V and J assigned. These tables do not hold every clone; where another copy was compared, an unresolved V gene accounts for under half, and the others remain unexplained. V, J and clone size derive from that table, while D and trimming were established from the DNA sequence. In all, the sample holds over 250,000 clones, and about 89% of those were seen once. The ten largest account for approximately 2.4% of the sample.

Participants in the prospective study were enrolled through a virtual design, were aged roughly 18 to 95 years, and lived in 24 United States geographic areas. In the prospective study, cohorts were assigned on the basis of participant-reported clinical history obtained from a screening survey and a study questionnaire. ImmuneRACE Cohort 3 recovered participants were defined by two consecutive negative NP/OP PCR tests, healthcare professional clearance, or symptom resolution. Each participant in the prospective study had whole blood, serum and a nasopharyngeal or oropharyngeal swab collected by mobile phlebotomists. Additional blood draws and questionnaires over an approximately two-month period could optionally be provided by prospective study participants. Prospective study blood samples were shipped either frozen or at room temperature before DNA extraction. Germline trimming amounts to 7 bases on V and 0 bases on J, with 3 as the count of junction bases outside the gene matches. CDR1 MNHNY and CDR2 SVGAGI are derived from the germline V gene (reference sequence). Counted from cysteine to phenylalanine, this CDR3 has 14 amino acids. The DNA shown is the 42-base CDR3, in frame from base 1.

As for this clone: What antigen it recognizes has not been identified. Base qualities were left out, and no much larger clone turns up one base away.

This receptor was identified in a woman between 18 and 30 years old who had recovered from COVID-19. Here the chain combines TRBV6-6 and TRBJ2-4; 7 central bases correspond to TRBD1. The sample taken for sequencing was PBMCs or T cells enriched from blood (not recorded which). The DNA reads as follows: TGTGCCAGCATGGACAGGTCAGCCAAAAACATTCAGTACTTC. This codes for CASMDRSAKNIQYF.